A single sample is the source of the 23 T cell receptor beta chains below, sequenced in a study of shared clonotypes between healthy human individuals. The table came from immunoSEQ multiplex PCR; TCRdb's copy has only in-frame clones and leaves some out. The table includes about 990,000 clones, 75% to 85% detected once. The sequenced sample was memory CD4+ T cells from PBMCs. The subset denotes: CD45RA-negative fraction. These TCRs come from a man aged 18 to 29 in good health. Some clones in this sample may be carry-over from other donors' samples.

This clone was observed a single time. The CDR3 loop is CASSPTGGTYEQYF. CDR3 nucleotide sequence: TGTGCCAGCAGCCCGACAGGGGGCACGTACGAGCAGTACTTC. The rearrangement joins TRBV6-1 to TRBJ2-7; 10 bases match TRBD1. The CDR3 contains 14 residues. The V gene's germline CDR1 is MNHNS and CDR2 SASEGT. The J segment lost 4 bases and the V segment lost 6 bases, leaving 6 bases of the junction unmatched.

This clone was seen once. The chain combines TRBV5-5 with TRBJ2-2, with unresolved D. CDR3 size: 15 residues. The V and J ends lost 4 bases and 1 base respectively, with 11 bases between them. In germline, CDR1 is SGHKS, CDR2 YYEKEE (reference sequence). In nucleotides, the CDR3 is TGTGCCAGCAGCCGCAACATAGGGAACACCGGGGAGCTGTTTTTT. Residues: CASSRNIGNTGELFF.

This chain links TRBV11-3 with TRBJ2-7, with 7 bases fitting TRBD1. Trimming at V came to 2 bases and at J to 4 bases, leaving 8 bases not matched to a gene. Per germline, CDR1 SGHNT and CDR2 YENEEA. The CDR3 is 15 amino acids. Here the CDR3 DNA reads TGTGCCAGCAGCTTACGGTCAGGGGGAGCTTACGAGCAGTACTTC. This gives the protein CASSLRSGGAYEQYF.

This chain connects TRBV14 to TRBJ1-2; D remains unclear. The CDR3 loop spans 15 amino acids. The V end lost 4 bases, the J end lost 4 bases, and 16 bases lay between the germline ends. Per the germline V gene, CDR1 is SGHDN and CDR2 is FVKESK. CDR3 coding DNA: TGTGCCAGCAGCCCGACCGGTTCGACCTTCTATGGCTACACCTTC. Its protein product is CASSPTGSTFYGYTF.

The chain is built from TRBV14 and TRBJ2-7; 9 nucleotides agree with TRBD1. This CDR3 is built from 16 residues. V lost 3 bases to trimming and J lost 2 bases; unmatched junction nucleotides: 8. Germline values: CDR1 SGHDN, CDR2 FVKESK. The CDR3 coding sequence is TGTGCCAGCAGCCAGCGACCGGGACAGGGAGCCTACGAGCAGTACTTC. This translates into CASSQRPGQGAYEQYF.

V gene TRBV6-9 combines with J gene TRBJ2-6; no clear D gene. Germline V gives CDR1 MNHGY, CDR2 SVAAGI. The CDR3 length is 18 residues. V lost 5 bases and J 5 bases, leaving 22 bases between the germline ends. The CDR3 here is CASSNRSLRQSRANVLTF. CDR3 DNA sequence: TGTGCCAGCAGTAACAGAAGCTTACGACAAAGTCGGGCCAACGTCCTGACTTTC.

This clone showed up just a few times. The J gene is TRBJ2-5, the V gene TRBV7-3; 8 bases align to TRBD2. The CDR3 sequence is 17 residues long. The germline V gene has CDR1 SGHTA and CDR2 FQGTGA. V shed 1 base, J shed 1 base, and the junction held 8 bases outside the gene matches. CDR3 in DNA: TGTGCCAGCAGCTTAAGGGGTCGGCTAGCGGGCCAAGAGACCCAGTACTTC. Amino acid sequence: CASSLRGRLAGQETQYF.

The V gene is TRBV28, the J gene TRBJ2-7, with D possibly TRBD1 on 5 matching bases. CDR3 length equals 15 residues. The V and J ends lost 5 bases and 5 bases respectively, with 19 bases between them. In germline, CDR1 is MDHEN, CDR2 SYDVKM. CDR3 protein: CASSTQGLKRDEQYF. The CDR3 DNA reads TGTGCCAGCAGTACGCAGGGCCTGAAAAGGGACGAGCAGTACTTC.

This clone was seen a single time. This chain connects TRBV15 to TRBJ1-4, with unresolved D. The CDR3 has 14 amino acids. Germline V gene lookup returns CDR1 LNHNV and CDR2 YYDKDF (reference sequence). The V and J ends lost 3 bases and 5 bases respectively, with 10 bases between them. The CDR3, as DNA: TGTGCCACCAGCAGCAGGAGGATAAATGAAAAACTGTTTTTT. This sequence encodes CATSSRRINEKLFF.

The sample holds many counts of this clone. The rearrangement links TRBV14 to TRBJ1-1; TRBD1 aligns across 7 bases. CDR1 SGHDN and CDR2 FVKESK come from the germline V gene. The CDR3 sequence is 13 residues long. The trim removed 4 bases at V and 6 bases at J, leaving 5 bases unmatched. The CDR3, as DNA: TGTGCCAGCAGCCCCTTCAGGGGGGCTGAAGCTTTCTTT. It codes for CASSPFRGAEAFF.

V usage is TRBV6-1 and J usage is TRBJ1-2; 9 bases are shared with TRBD1. CDR3 size: 14 residues. Germline assignment: CDR1 MNHNS and CDR2 SASEGT. The V segment lost 5 bases and the J segment 2 bases; nucleotides outside the gene matches: 3. CDR3 DNA: TGTGCCAGCAGTTTACAGGGGGCGAACTATGGCTACACCTTC. Its translation: CASSLQGANYGYTF.

The rearrangement uses TRBV30 and TRBJ1-6; D uncertain. The V and J ends lost 0 bases and 10 bases respectively, with 13 bases between them. Germline V gene data show CDR1 as GTSNPN and CDR2 as SVGIG (reference sequence). This CDR3 region has 14 residues. DNA of the CDR3: TGTGCCTGGAGTGTAGCTGCCGGCGCCTCACCCCTCCACTTT. Protein: CAWSVAAGASPLHF.

J is TRBJ2-7 and V is TRBV7-3, with a possible D match to TRBD2 (6 bases). Trimming cost V 5 bases and J 13 bases, with 18 bases left between them. This CDR3 comprises 12 residues. The germline V gene encodes CDR1 SGHTA and CDR2 FQGTGA. CDR3 in DNA: TGTGCCAGCAGCGATCCCGGGGGTCCATCTTACTTC. Translating it yields CASSDPGGPSYF.

J is TRBJ1-6 and V is TRBV28, with a possible D match to TRBD1 (5 bases). The germline CDR1 and CDR2 sequences are MDHEN and SYDVKM. The CDR3 has 16 amino acids. V lost 4 bases and J 7 bases, leaving 17 bases between the germline ends. CDR3: CASSWAQGRGNSPLHF. The CDR3 DNA sequence: TGTGCCAGCAGTTGGGCCCAGGGTCGAGGGAATTCACCCCTCCACTTT.

The chain couples TRBV5-4 to TRBJ2-5; no reliable D call. The CDR3 consists of 14 residues. Germline-derived CDR1 and CDR2 are SGHNT and YYREEE (reference sequence). Trimming took 3 bases from V and 4 from J, leaving 13 bases between them. The chain's CDR3 is CASSSSTGAETQYF. DNA of the CDR3: TGTGCCAGCAGCTCGTCGACGGGTGCAGAGACCCAGTACTTC.

The rearrangement joins TRBV21-1 to TRBJ1-5. TRBV21-1 is flagged as a pseudogene. This CDR3 is 15 amino acids long. CDR3 bases: TGTGCCAGCAACAAAGTCCCGGGACTAAATCAGCCCCAGCATTTT. Residues: CASNKVPGLNQPQHF.

The chain has TRBV11-2 and TRBJ2-1; no clear D. The CDR3 totals 14 residues. With 2 bases removed from V and 2 bases from J, the gap between germline ends came to 7 bases. Germline assignment: CDR1 SGHAT and CDR2 FQNNGV. This chain's CDR3 is CASSLRQPYNEQFF. The CDR3 DNA reads as TGTGCCAGCAGCTTACGCCAGCCCTACAATGAGCAGTTCTTC.

The chain couples TRBV5-4 to TRBJ1-2; TRBD1 is a possible D gene (6 bases). Germline lookup yields CDR1 SGHNT and CDR2 YYREEE (reference sequence). Trimming pared 4 bases from V and 8 bases from J, leaving 18 bases between. This CDR3 has 14 residues. CDR3 coding DNA: TGTGCCAGCAGCCAAGATTCACAGGGTGCCGGCTACACCTTC. It is translated as CASSQDSQGAGYTF.

The V call is TRBV21-1, the J call TRBJ1-1; TRBD1 is taken as the D call from the table, unchecked against the DNA. TRBV21-1 is marked as a pseudogene. This CDR3 has 15 residues. The CDR3 DNA follows: TGTGCCAGCAGAGACCCACAGGGGGCGGACACTGAAGCTTTCTTT. Its protein product is CASRDPQGADTEAFF.

The V call is TRBV4-2, the J call TRBJ2-2; no clear D gene. With 2 bases removed from V and 2 bases from J, the gap between germline ends came to 6 bases. The CDR3 spans 14 residues. Germline CDR1 and CDR2: LGHNA and YNFKEQ. This CDR3 reads CASSQRLNTGELFF. CDR3 bases: TGTGCCAGCAGCCAACGACTCAACACCGGGGAGCTGTTTTTT.

In its sample, this clone was seen once. This sequence joins TRBV5-1 and TRBJ1-1; a weak D match, TRBD1 (6 bases). The V end was cut by 3 bases, the J end by 5 bases, with 17 bases between. The CDR3 contains 15 residues. Germline CDR1 SGHRS, CDR2 YFSETQ. The CDR3 here is CASSYLAGAQTEAFF. In DNA, the CDR3 is TGCGCCAGCAGCTACTTAGCAGGGGCCCAAACTGAAGCTTTCTTT. The full variable domain, completed using reference TRBV5-1 and TRBJ1-1, is KAGVTQTPRYLIKTRGQQVTLSCSPISGHRSVSWYQQTPGQGLQFLFEYFSETQRNKGNFPGRFSGRQFSNSRSEMNVSTLELGDSALYLCASSYLAGAQTEAFFGQGTRLTVV.

V and J are TRBV7-3 and TRBJ2-1; no clear D. This CDR3 is built from 15 residues. CDR1 and CDR2 (germline): SGHTA, FQGTGA. V was cut by 4 bases and J by 9 bases, with 19 bases left in between. DNA for the CDR3: TGTGCCAGCAGCTCTGGGCCCCCCCCAAGGGCTGAGCAGTTCTTC. Its translation is CASSSGPPPRAEQFF.

The genes are TRBV7-9 and TRBJ1-1; 7 bases are shared with TRBD1. Germline V CDR1 and CDR2: SEHNR, FQNEAQ (reference sequence). After removal of 4 bases from V and 1 base from J, the junction contained 3 bases not matched to a gene. The CDR3 sequence is 14 residues long. The DNA for the CDR3 is TGTGCCAGCAGCTATTGGGACAGGAACACTGAAGCTTTCTTT. Encoded protein: CASSYWDRNTEAFF. Full variable domain (rest looked up from reference TRBV7-9 and TRBJ1-1): DTGVSQNPRHKITKRGQNVTFRCDPISEHNRLYWYRQTLGQGPEFLTYFQNEAQLEKSRLLSDRFSAERPKGSFSTLEIQRTEQGDSAMYLCASSYWDRNTEAFFGQGTRLTVV.